The next 5 T cell receptor beta chains were all read from a single sample in a study of blood T cell repertoires in COVID-19. Data came from immunoSEQ multiplex PCR; TCRdb stores just in-frame clones and leaves some out. The sample yields some 250,000 clones, about 86% seen once. Input material: peripheral blood. These receptors all stem from a woman in her twenties or thirties with COVID-19, enrolled during active disease.

V gene TRBV5-1 combines with J gene TRBJ2-1; 8 nucleotides align to TRBD2. V lost 1 base to trimming and J lost 6 bases; unmatched junction nucleotides: 3. CDR1 SGHRS and CDR2 YFSETQ come from the germline V gene. This CDR3 has 14 residues. The CDR3 region is CASSLSGGLNEQFF. CDR3 in DNA: TGCGCCAGCAGCTTGTCGGGGGGGCTCAATGAGCAGTTCTTC.

The chain employs TRBV29-1 and TRBJ2-1, with 11 bases aligning to TRBD2. The CDR3 spans 14 residues. The V segment lost 7 bases and the J segment 3 bases; nucleotides outside the gene matches: 5. CDR1 and CDR2 from the germline V gene are SQVTM and ANQGSEA. The CDR3, as DNA: TGCAGCGCCCCGACTAGCGGGAACTACAATGAGCAGTTCTTC. Translation gives CSAPTSGNYNEQFF.

The chain carries TRBV5-1 and TRBJ1-5, with 10 bases aligning to TRBD1. Germline CDR1 reads SGHRS; CDR2 reads YFSETQ. This CDR3 region has 16 residues. V trimming: 2 bases; J trimming: 5 bases; junction bases outside the gene matches: 7. This chain's CDR3 is CASSLSGTGADQPQHF. The DNA of the CDR3 is TGCGCCAGCAGCTTATCCGGGACAGGGGCCGATCAGCCCCAGCATTTT.

The chain links TRBV7-9 to TRBJ2-7; D may be TRBD1 (5 bases). There are 13 residues in the CDR3. Trimming removed 7 bases at V and 3 bases at J, with 13 bases between. CDR1 is SEHNR, CDR2 FQNEAQ, per germline (reference sequence). In nucleotides, the CDR3 is TGTGCCAGCACCAAGGACACCGTCTACGAGCAGTACTTC. It is translated as CASTKDTVYEQYF.

This rearrangement joins TRBV5-6 to TRBJ2-5; D perhaps matches TRBD1 (6 bases). The CDR3 covers 14 residues. V lost 3 bases and J lost 3, with 12 bases in between. From germline, CDR1 is SGHDT and CDR2 YYEEEE. The CDR3 DNA is TGTGCCAGCAGCTCCGGTCCAGGGGAAGAGACCCAGTACTTC. Translation gives CASSSGPGEETQYF.